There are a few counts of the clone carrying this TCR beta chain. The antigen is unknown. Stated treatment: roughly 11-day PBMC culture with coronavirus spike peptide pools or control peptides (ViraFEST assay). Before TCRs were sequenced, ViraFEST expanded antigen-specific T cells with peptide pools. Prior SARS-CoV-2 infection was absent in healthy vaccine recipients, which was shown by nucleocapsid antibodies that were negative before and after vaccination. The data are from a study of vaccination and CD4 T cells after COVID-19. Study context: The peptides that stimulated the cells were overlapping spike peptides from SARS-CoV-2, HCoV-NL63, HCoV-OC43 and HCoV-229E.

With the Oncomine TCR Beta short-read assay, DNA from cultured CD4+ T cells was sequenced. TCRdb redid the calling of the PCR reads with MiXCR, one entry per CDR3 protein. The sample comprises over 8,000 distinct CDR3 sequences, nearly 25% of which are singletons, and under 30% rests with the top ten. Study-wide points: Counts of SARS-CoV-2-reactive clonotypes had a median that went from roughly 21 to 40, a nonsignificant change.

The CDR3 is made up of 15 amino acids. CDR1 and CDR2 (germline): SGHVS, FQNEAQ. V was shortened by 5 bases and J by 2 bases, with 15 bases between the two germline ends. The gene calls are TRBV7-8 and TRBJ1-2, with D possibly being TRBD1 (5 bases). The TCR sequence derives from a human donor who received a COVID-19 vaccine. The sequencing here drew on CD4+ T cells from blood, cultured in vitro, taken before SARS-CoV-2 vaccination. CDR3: CASSPDTTRNYGYTF. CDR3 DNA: TGTGCCAGCAGCCCGGACACCACGAGGAACTATGGCTACACCTTC.